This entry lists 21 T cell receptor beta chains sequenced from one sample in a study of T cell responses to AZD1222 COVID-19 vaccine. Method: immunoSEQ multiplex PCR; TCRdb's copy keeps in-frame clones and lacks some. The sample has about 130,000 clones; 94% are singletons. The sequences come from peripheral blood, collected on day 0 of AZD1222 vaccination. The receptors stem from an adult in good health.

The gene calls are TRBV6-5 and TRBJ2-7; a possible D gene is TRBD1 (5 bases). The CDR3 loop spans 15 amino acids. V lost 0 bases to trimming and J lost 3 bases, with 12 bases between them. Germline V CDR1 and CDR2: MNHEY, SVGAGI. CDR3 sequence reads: CASSYSSGIGYEQYF. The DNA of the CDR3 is TGTGCCAGCAGTTACTCGTCAGGGATAGGCTACGAGCAGTACTTC.

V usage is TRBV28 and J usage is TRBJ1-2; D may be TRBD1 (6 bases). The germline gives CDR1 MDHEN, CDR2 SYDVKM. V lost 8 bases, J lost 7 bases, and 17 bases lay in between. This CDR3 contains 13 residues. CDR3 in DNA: TGTGCCAGCTCTCAGGGGAGGAAGAGTGGCTACACCTTC. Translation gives CASSQGRKSGYTF.

This chain's CDR3 is CATSDRGQGYTF. CDR3 DNA sequence: TGTGCCACCTCGGACAGGGGTCAAGGCTACACCTTC. V gene TRBV6-4 combines with J gene TRBJ1-2; 9 nucleotides agree with TRBD1. V lost 10 bases, J lost 8 bases, and 8 bases stayed unmatched. Germline CDR1 MRHNA, CDR2 SNTAGT. CDR3 size: 12 residues.

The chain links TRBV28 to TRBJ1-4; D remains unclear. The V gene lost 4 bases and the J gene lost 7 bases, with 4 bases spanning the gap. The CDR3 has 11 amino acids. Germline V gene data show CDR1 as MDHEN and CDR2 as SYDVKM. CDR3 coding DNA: TGTGCCAGCAGTTCCGTTGAAAAACTGTTTTTT. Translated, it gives CASSSVEKLFF.

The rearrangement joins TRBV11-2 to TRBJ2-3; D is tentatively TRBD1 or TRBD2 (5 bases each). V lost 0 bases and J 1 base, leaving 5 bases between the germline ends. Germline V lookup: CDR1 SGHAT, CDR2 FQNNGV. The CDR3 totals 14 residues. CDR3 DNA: TGTGCCAGCAGCTTAGAGGGGGGCACAGATACGCAGTATTTT. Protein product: CASSLEGGTDTQYF.

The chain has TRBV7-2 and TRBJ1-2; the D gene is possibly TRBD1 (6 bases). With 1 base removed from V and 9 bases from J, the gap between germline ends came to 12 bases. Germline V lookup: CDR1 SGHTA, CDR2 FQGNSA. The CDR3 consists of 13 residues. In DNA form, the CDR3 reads TGTGCCAGCAGCTTAGACAGGGTAGAAAGCTACACCTTC. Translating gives CASSLDRVESYTF.

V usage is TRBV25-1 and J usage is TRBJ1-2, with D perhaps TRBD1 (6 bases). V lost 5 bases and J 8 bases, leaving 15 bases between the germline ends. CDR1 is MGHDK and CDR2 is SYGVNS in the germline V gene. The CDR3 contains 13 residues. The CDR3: CASSPGGGVGYTF. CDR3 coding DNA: TGTGCCAGCAGTCCAGGTGGGGGCGTAGGCTACACCTTC.

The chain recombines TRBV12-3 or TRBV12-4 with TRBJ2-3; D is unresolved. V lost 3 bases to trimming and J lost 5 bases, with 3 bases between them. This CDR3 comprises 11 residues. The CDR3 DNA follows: TGTGCCAGCAGTTTCGTAGATACGCAGTATTTT. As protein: CASSFVDTQYF.

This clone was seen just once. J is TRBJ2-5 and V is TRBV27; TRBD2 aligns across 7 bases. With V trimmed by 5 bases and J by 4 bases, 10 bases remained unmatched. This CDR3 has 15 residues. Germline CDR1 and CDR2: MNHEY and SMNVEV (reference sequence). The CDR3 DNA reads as TGTGCCAGCAGTGCCCGGGACGGGGAGGGAGAGACCCAGTACTTC. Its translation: CASSARDGEGETQYF.

As DNA, the CDR3 is TGTGCCAGCAGCTTAGTGGGGCTAGCGCTAGGGGAGACCCAGTACTTC. Encoded protein: CASSLVGLALGETQYF. V gene TRBV7-2 combines with J gene TRBJ2-5; tentatively, D is TRBD2 (6 bases). The CDR3 has 16 amino acids. Per germline, CDR1 SGHTA and CDR2 FQGNSA. With 1 base removed from V and 5 bases from J, the gap between germline ends came to 17 bases.

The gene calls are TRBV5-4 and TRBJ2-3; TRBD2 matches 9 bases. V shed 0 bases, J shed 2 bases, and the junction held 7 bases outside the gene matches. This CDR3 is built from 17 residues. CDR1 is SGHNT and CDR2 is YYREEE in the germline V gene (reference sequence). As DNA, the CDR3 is TGTGCCAGCAGCTTGGTAGTGTTAGCGGGAGACACAGATACGCAGTATTTT. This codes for CASSLVVLAGDTDTQYF. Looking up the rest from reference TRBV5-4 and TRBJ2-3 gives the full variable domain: ETGVTQSPTHLIKTRGQQVTLRCSSQSGHNTVSWYQQALGQGPQFIFQYYREEENGRGNFPPRFSGLQFPNYSSELNVNALELDDSALYLCASSLVVLAGDTDTQYFGPGTRLTVL.

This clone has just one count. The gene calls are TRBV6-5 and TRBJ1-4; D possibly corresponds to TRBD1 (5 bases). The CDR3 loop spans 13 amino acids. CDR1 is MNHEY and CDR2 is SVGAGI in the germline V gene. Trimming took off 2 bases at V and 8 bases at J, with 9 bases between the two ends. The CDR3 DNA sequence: TGTGCCAGCAGTTACAGGGGAGGGGAAAAACTGTTTTTT. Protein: CASSYRGGEKLFF.

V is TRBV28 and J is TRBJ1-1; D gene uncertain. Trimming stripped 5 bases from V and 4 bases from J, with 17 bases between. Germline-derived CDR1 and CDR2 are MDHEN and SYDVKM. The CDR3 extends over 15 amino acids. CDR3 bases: TGTGCCAGCAGTCCGCCGGGTGGCAGCACCACTGAAGCTTTCTTT. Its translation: CASSPPGGSTTEAFF.

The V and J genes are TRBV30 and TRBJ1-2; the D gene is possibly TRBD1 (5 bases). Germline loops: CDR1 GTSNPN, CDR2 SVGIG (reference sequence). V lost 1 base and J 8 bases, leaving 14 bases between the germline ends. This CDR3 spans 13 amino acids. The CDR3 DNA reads TGTGCCTGGAGTGCCAGGGTTTTTTCCGGCTACACCTTC. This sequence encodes CAWSARVFSGYTF.

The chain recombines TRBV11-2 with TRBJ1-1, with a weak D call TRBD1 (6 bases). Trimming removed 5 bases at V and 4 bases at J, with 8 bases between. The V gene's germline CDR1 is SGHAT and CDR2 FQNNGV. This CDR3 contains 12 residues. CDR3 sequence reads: CASSQGFTEAFF. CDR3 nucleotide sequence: TGTGCCAGCAGCCAGGGGTTCACTGAAGCTTTCTTT.

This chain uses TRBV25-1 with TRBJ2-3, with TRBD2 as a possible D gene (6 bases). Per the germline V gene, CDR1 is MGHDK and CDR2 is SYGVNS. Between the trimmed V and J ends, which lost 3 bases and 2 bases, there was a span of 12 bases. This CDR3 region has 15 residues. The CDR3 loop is CASSDPRETTDTQYF. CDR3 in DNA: TGTGCCAGCAGTGACCCCCGGGAGACCACAGATACGCAGTATTTT.

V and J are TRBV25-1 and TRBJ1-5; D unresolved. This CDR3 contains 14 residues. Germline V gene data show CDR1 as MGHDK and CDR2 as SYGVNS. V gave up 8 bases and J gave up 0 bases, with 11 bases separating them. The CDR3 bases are TGTGCCAGCGGCCCGGATACTAGCAATCAGCCCCAGCATTTT. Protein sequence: CASGPDTSNQPQHF.

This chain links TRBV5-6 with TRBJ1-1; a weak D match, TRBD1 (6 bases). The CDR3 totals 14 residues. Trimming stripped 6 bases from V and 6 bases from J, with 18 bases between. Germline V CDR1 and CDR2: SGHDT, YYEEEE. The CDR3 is CASNRDIGGAEAFF. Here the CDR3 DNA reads TGTGCCAGCAACAGGGACATTGGAGGGGCTGAAGCTTTCTTT.

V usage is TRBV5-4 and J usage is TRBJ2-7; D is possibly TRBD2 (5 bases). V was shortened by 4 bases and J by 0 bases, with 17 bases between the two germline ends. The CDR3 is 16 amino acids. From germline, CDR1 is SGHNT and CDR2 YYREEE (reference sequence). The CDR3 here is CASSGKSGGPSYEQYF. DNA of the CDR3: TGTGCCAGCAGCGGGAAGAGCGGCGGGCCCTCCTACGAGCAGTACTTC.

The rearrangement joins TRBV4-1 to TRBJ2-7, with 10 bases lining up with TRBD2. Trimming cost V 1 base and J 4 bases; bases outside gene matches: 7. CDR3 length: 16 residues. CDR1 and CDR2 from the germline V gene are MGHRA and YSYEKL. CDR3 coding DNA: TGCGCCAGCAGCCAAGCTGCGGGACTAGCGTCTTACGAGCAGTACTTC. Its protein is CASSQAAGLASYEQYF.

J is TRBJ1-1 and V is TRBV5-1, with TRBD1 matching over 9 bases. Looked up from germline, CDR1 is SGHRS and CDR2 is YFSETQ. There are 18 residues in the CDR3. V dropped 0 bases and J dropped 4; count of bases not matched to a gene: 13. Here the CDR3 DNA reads TGCGCCAGCAGCTTGGTTGGGACAGGGTCTCCACCAACCACTGAAGCTTTCTTT. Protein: CASSLVGTGSPPTTEAFF. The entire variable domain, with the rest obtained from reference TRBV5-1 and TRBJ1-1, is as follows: KAGVTQTPRYLIKTRGQQVTLSCSPISGHRSVSWYQQTPGQGLQFLFEYFSETQRNKGNFPGRFSGRQFSNSRSEMNVSTLELGDSALYLCASSLVGTGSPPTTEAFFGQGTRLTVV.